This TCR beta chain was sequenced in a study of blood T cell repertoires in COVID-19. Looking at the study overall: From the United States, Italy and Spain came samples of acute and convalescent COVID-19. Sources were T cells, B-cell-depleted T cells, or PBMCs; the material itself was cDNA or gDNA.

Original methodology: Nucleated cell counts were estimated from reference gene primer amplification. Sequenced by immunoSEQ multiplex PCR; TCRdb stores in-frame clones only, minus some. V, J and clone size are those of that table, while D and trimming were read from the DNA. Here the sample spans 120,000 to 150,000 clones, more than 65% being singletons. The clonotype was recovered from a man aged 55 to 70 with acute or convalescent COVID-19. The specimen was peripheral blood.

CDR3 bases: TGTGCCAGCAGCTTTTCTGAGGGACTAGCGGGAGTGGGCGAGCAGTACTTC. Its protein is CASSFSEGLAGVGEQYF. The chain joins TRBV28 to TRBJ2-7, with 14 bases matching TRBD2. The J segment lost 6 bases and the V segment lost 6 bases, leaving 13 bases of the junction unmatched. The CDR3 totals 17 residues. Germline lookup yields CDR1 MDHEN and CDR2 SYDVKM.